A selection of T cell receptor beta chains follows, all from one sample in a study of blood T cell repertoires in COVID-19. The assay was immunoSEQ multiplex PCR, and TCRdb's table has in-frame clones only and misses some. The sample has 90,000 to 120,000 clones; about three quarters are singletons. Input material: peripheral blood. The receptors here all came from a woman between 40 and 50 years old with acute or convalescent COVID-19. CDR3s include the opening cysteine and the closing phenylalanine or tryptophan. Each record gives: V gene, D gene, J gene, clone size, CDR3 DNA, CDR3 protein. A D gene is named only where the DNA matches it firmly. Not all rows give a size; the values are once, few, many and, for expanded clones, a class.

>TRBV7-9|TRBD1|TRBJ2-5|few
TGTGCCAGCGTAGCACAGGGGGCCGTGGAGACCCAGTACTTC
CASVAQGAVETQYF
>TRBV25-1|-|TRBJ2-1|once
TGTGCCAGCAGTGGGACACCCGCGTCTGGACCCGAGCAGTTCTTC
CASSGTPASGPEQFF
>TRBV4-1|TRBD2|TRBJ2-3|-
TGCGCCAGCAGCCAAGCAGCGGGGGCTAGCACAGATACGCAGTATTTT
CASSQAAGASTDTQYF
>TRBV7-9|TRBD2|TRBJ2-3|-
TGTGCCAGCTTTAGGGCCGGGGGGGGCGCAGATACGCAGTATTTT
CASFRAGGGADTQYF
>TRBV2|-|TRBJ1-6|-
TGTGCCAGCAGTCCAGGAACCAATTCACCCCTCCACTTT
CASSPGTNSPLHF
>TRBV18|TRBD1|TRBJ2-3|-
TGTGCCAGCTCACCAAGGGGACAGGGCGGCACAGATACGCAGTATTTT
CASSPRGQGGTDTQYF
>TRBV11-2|TRBD1|TRBJ1-2|-
TGTGCCAGCAGCCGAAACAGGGGAGAGTATGGCTACACCTTC
CASSRNRGEYGYTF
>TRBV3-1/TRBV3-2|TRBD2|TRBJ2-1|few
TGTGCCAGCAGCCCCGGACTAGCGGCCAACAATGAGCAGTTCTTC
CASSPGLAANNEQFF
>TRBV28|-|TRBJ2-2|-
TGTGCCAGCAGTTTGAGTGGCGGGGAGCTGTTTTTT
CASSLSGGELFF
>TRBV9|TRBD1|TRBJ2-7|once
TGTGCCAGCAGCGTAAGACAGGGGGACCTCGAGCAGTACTTC
CASSVRQGDLEQYF
>TRBV5-1|TRBD2|TRBJ2-3|-
TGCGCCAGCAGCCCGGGACTAGCGGGGGTAGATACGCAGTATTTT
CASSPGLAGVDTQYF
>TRBV30|-|TRBJ1-4|few
TGTGCCTCCGGGAGGGGAAGGGAACTGTTTTTT
CASGRGRELFF
>TRBV6-1|-|TRBJ1-2|-
TGTGCCAGCAGTGATTCCGGGACTCCCTGGGGCTACACCTTC
CASSDSGTPWGYTF
>TRBV7-9|-|TRBJ2-3|many
TGTGCCAGCAGCTTAGATGGGGGGGCTCCCCCGCAGTATTTT
CASSLDGGAPPQYF
>TRBV19|-|TRBJ1-1|-
TGTGCCAGTAGTTACTTGAACACTGAAGCTTTCTTT
CASSYLNTEAFF
>TRBV24-1|TRBD2|TRBJ2-3|-
TGTGCCACCAGTGATTTGGGCGGGGGTAGCACAGATACGCAGTATTTT
CATSDLGGGSTDTQYF
>TRBV28|-|TRBJ1-5|few
TGTGCCAGCAGTTTATTTGGGGGGGCTCAGCCCCAGCATTTT
CASSLFGGAQPQHF
>TRBV30|TRBD1|TRBJ2-4|-
TGTGCCTGGAACTCCCGGACAGGGTACATTCAGTACTTC
CAWNSRTGYIQYF
>TRBV18|-|TRBJ1-2|many
TGTGCCAGCTCACCGTCACAGGAAAACTATGGCTACACCTTC
CASSPSQENYGYTF
>TRBV6-5|-|TRBJ2-1|-
TGTGCCAGCACTTCACGGTCGGGCTACAATGAGCAGTTCTTC
CASTSRSGYNEQFF
>TRBV5-1|TRBD2|TRBJ2-1|-
TGCGCCAGCAGCTTGGGTCCTAGCGGGGGGGCTAATGAGCAGTTCTTC
CASSLGPSGGANEQFF
>TRBV7-2|TRBD1|TRBJ1-2|once
TGTGCCAGCACCGAGACAGGGTATGGCTACACCTTC
CASTETGYGYTF
>TRBV6-1|-|TRBJ2-6|-
TGTGCCAGCAGTGAACGGGGGTTATCTGGGGCCAACGTCCTGACTTTC
CASSERGLSGANVLTF
>TRBV30|TRBD2|TRBJ2-1|-
TGTGCCTGGAGGTTCGGGGGGGGCATTGAGCAGTTCTTC
CAWRFGGGIEQFF
>TRBV7-9|-|TRBJ1-5|many
TGTGCCAGCAGCCTGGACGGGGGTGCGGGTCAGCCCCAGCATTTT
CASSLDGGAGQPQHF
>TRBV3-1/TRBV3-2|TRBD2|TRBJ2-5|-
TGTGCCAGCAGCCAGGACGGACTAGCGGATGCAAAAGAGACCCAGTACTTC
CASSQDGLADAKETQYF
>TRBV5-1|-|TRBJ2-5|-
TGCGCCAGCAGCTTGGGGACAGTTCAAGAGACCCAGTACTTC
CASSLGTVQETQYF
>TRBV4-1|TRBD2|TRBJ2-7|-
TGCGCCAGCAGCCTCGCTAGCGGGGGGCTCTACGAGCAGTACTTC
CASSLASGGLYEQYF
>TRBV5-1|TRBD1|TRBJ2-2|-
TGCGCCAGCAGCCCAGGGGGTGCTGCGAACACCGGGGAGCTGTTTTTT
CASSPGGAANTGELFF
>TRBV4-1|-|TRBJ2-7|-
TGCGCCAGCAGCCAAGGGGCCAACTCCTACGAGCAGTACTTC
CASSQGANSYEQYF
>TRBV3-1/TRBV3-2|TRBD2|TRBJ2-5|once
TGTGCCAGCAGCCGACTAGCGGGGGGACTACAAGAGACCCAGTACTTC
CASSRLAGGLQETQYF
>TRBV7-3|-|TRBJ2-6|-
TGTGCCAGCAGCCAGGGGCTGGGGGCCAACGTCCTGACTTTC
CASSQGLGANVLTF
>TRBV6-6|-|TRBJ1-1|once
TGTGCCAGCAGTCTTTATAGTAGGGCGGGCCCGAACACTGAAGCTTTCTTT
CASSLYSRAGPNTEAFF
>TRBV3-1/TRBV3-2|TRBD1|TRBJ1-6|few
TGTGCCAGCAGCCAAGCGAGGGACAGGGGGACTTCACCCCTCCACTTT
CASSQARDRGTSPLHF
>TRBV27|TRBD2|TRBJ2-7|once
TGTGCCAGCAGTTTAACGGCTAGCGGGTCCTACGAGCAGTACTTC
CASSLTASGSYEQYF
>TRBV19|-|TRBJ1-1|-
TGTGCCAGTACTTCCGTCCGGGGGGCGCGTTGGACTGAAGCTTTCTTT
CASTSVRGARWTEAFF
>TRBV4-2|-|TRBJ2-7|few
TGTGCCAGCAGCCCAACAGGCTCCCACGAGCAGTACTTC
CASSPTGSHEQYF
>TRBV3-1/TRBV3-2|TRBD1|TRBJ1-5|few
TGTGCCAGCAGCAAGGACAGGGGGCTGAATCAGCCCCAGCATTTT
CASSKDRGLNQPQHF
>TRBV28|-|TRBJ1-5|-
TGTGCCAGCAGTTTACCTAATAGCAATCAGCCCCAGCATTTT
CASSLPNSNQPQHF
>TRBV7-2|-|TRBJ2-2|-
TGTGCCAGCAGCTTTCAGGGGGGCACCGGGGAGCTGTTTTTT
CASSFQGGTGELFF
>TRBV5-1|TRBD1|TRBJ1-1|-
TGCGCCAGCAGCTTGGCTGTGGGACAGACATACACTGAAGCTTTCTTT
CASSLAVGQTYTEAFF
>TRBV4-1|-|TRBJ1-4|-
TGCGCCAGCAGCCAGTTCGGTTCAACTAATGAAAAACTGTTTTTT
CASSQFGSTNEKLFF
>TRBV5-1|TRBD1|TRBJ2-7|-
TGCGCCACTTTCAGGACAGGGAGCTCCTACGAGCAGTACTTC
CATFRTGSSYEQYF
>TRBV3-1/TRBV3-2|TRBD1|TRBJ2-1|-
TGTGCCAGCCGTCTCAGGGGGCAATGGGAGCAGTTCTTC
CASRLRGQWEQFF
>TRBV28|-|TRBJ2-7|-
TGTGCCAGCAGTCCTCTCGGTGGGGGCCAGACCTACGAGCAGTACTTC
CASSPLGGGQTYEQYF
>TRBV6-1|-|TRBJ1-1|-
TGTGCCAGCAGTGATATGGGGGGCACTGAAGCTTTCTTT
CASSDMGGTEAFF
>TRBV3-1/TRBV3-2|-|TRBJ1-5|-
TGTGCCAGCAGCCAGAGCAGGGATAGCAATCAGCCCCAGCATTTT
CASSQSRDSNQPQHF
>TRBV10-1|TRBD1|TRBJ2-3|many
TGCGCCAACCCGGATGGCCGACAGGGGAGGAGCACAGATACGCAGTATTTT
CANPDGRQGRSTDTQYF